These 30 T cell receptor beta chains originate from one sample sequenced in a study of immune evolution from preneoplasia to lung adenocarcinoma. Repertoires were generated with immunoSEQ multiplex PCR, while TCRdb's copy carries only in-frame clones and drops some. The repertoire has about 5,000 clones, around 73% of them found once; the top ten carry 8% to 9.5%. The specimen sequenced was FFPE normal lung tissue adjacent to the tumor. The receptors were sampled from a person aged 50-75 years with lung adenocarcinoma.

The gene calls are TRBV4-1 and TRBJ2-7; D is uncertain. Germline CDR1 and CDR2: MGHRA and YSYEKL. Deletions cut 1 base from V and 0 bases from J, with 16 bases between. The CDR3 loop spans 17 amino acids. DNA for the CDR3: TGCGCCAGCAGCCAAGTGACCAATCGTTGGAGCTCCTACGAGCAGTACTTC. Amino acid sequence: CASSQVTNRWSSYEQYF.

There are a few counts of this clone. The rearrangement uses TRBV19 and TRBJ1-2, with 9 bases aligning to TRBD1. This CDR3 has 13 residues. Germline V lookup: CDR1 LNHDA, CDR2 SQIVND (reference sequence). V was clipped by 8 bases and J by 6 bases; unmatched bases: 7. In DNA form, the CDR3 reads TGTGCCAGTCGGACAGGGGCCGTCGATGGCTACACCTTC. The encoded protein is CASRTGAVDGYTF.

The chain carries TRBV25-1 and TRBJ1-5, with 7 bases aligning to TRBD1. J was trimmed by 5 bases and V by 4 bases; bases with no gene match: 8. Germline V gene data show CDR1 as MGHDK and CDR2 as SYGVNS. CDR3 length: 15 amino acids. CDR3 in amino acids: CASSASGTAYQPQHF. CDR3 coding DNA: TGTGCCAGCAGTGCATCCGGGACAGCCTATCAGCCCCAGCATTTT.

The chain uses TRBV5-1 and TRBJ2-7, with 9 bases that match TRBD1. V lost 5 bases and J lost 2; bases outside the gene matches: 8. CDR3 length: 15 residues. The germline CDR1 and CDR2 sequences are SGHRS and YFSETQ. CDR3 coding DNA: TGCGCCAGCAGGGATGACAGGGGGTTCACCTACGAGCAGTACTTC. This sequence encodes CASRDDRGFTYEQYF.

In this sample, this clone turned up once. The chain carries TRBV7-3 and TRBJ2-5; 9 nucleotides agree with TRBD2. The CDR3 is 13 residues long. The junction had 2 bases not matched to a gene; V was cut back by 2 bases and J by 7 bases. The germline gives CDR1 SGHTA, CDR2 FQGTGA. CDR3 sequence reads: CASSLAGGGTQYF. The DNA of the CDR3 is TGTGCCAGCAGCTTAGCGGGAGGGGGGACCCAGTACTTC.

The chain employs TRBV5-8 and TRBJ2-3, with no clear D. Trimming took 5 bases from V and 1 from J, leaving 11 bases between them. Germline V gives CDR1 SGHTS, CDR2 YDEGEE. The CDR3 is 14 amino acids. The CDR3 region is CASRVYLRTDTQYF. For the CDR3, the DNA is TGTGCCAGCAGAGTTTATCTTCGCACAGATACGCAGTATTTT.

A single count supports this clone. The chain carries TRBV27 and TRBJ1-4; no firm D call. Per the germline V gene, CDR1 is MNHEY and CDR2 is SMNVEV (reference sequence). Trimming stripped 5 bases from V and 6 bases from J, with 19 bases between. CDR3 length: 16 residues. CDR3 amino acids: CASSPLWEGYDEKLFF. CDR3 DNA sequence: TGTGCCAGCAGTCCGCTCTGGGAAGGGTATGATGAAAAACTGTTTTTT. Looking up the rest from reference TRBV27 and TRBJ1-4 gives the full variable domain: EAQVTQNPRYLITVTGKKLTVTCSQNMNHEYMSWYRQDPGLGLRQIYYSMNVEVTDKGDVPEGYKVSRKEKRNFPLILESPSPNQTSLYFCASSPLWEGYDEKLFFGSGTQLSVL.

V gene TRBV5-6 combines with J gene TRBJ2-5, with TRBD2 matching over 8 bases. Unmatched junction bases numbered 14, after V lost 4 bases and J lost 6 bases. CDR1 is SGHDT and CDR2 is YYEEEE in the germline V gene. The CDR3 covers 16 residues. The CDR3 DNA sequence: TGTGCCAGCAGCCGAGTAGGTCGGTCTAGCGGGCAGACCCAGTACTTC. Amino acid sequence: CASSRVGRSSGQTQYF.

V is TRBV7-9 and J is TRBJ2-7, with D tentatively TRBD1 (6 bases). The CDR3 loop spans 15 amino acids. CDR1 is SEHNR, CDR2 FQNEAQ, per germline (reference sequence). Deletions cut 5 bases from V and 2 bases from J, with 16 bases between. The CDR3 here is CASSPQRGGTYEQYF. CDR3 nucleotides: TGTGCCAGCAGCCCCCAAAGAGGGGGAACCTACGAGCAGTACTTC.

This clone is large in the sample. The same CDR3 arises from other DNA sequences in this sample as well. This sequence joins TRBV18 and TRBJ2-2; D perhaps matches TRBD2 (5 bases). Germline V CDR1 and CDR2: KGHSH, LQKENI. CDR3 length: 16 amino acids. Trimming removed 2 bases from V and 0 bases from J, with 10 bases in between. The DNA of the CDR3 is TGTGCCAGCTCACCAACGGGAAACGCGAACACCGGGGAGCTGTTTTTT. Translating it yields CASSPTGNANTGELFF.

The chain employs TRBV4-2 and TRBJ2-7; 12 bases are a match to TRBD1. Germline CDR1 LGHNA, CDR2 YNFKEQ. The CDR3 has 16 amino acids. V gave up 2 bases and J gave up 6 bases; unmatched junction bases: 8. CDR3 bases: TGTGCCAGCAGCCAATCCCTGGGACAGGGGGCCAGCGAGCAGTACTTC. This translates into CASSQSLGQGASEQYF.

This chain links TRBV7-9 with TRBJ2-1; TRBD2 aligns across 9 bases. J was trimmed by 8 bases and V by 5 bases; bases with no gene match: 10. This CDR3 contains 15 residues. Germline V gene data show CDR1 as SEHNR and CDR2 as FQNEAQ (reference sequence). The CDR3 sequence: CASSPLSSGNYEQFF. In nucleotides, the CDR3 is TGTGCCAGCAGCCCCTTGTCTAGCGGGAACTATGAGCAGTTCTTC.

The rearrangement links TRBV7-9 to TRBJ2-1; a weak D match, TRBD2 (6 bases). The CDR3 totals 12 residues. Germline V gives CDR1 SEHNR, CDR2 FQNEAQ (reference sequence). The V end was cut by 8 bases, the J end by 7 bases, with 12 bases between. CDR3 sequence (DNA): TGTGCCAGCCGAACTCGGGGGAATGAGCAGTTCTTC. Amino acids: CASRTRGNEQFF.

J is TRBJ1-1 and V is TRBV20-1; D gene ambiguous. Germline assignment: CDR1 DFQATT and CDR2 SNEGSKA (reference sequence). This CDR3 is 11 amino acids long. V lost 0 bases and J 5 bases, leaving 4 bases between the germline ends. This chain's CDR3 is CSARDGTEAFF. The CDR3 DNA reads TGCAGTGCTAGAGATGGAACTGAAGCTTTCTTT.

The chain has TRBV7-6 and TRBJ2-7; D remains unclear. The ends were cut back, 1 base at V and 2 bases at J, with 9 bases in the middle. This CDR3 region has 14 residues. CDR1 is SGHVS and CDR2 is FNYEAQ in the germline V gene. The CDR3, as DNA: TGTGCCAGCAGCTTAGAAGCTGGAACCTACGAGCAGTACTTC. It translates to CASSLEAGTYEQYF.

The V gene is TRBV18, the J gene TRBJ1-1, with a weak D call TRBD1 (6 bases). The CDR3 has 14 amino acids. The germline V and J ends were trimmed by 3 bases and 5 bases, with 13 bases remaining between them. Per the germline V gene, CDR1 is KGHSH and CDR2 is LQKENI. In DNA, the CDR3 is TGTGCCAGCTCACCGAACAGCCAGGGGACTGAAGCTTTCTTT. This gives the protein CASSPNSQGTEAFF.

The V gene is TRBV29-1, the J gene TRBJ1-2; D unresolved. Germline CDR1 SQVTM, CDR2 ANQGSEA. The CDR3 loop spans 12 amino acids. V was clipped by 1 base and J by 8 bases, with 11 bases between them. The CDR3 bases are TGCAGCGTTGAAGGGGCGGGGTTGGGCTACACCTTC. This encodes CSVEGAGLGYTF.

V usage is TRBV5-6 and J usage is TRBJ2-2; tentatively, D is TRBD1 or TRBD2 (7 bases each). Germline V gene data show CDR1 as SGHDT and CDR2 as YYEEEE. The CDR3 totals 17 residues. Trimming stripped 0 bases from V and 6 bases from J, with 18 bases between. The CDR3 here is CASSLEGGTVLSGELFF. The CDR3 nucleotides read TGTGCCAGCAGCTTGGAGGGGGGGACAGTTTTATCCGGGGAGCTGTTTTTT. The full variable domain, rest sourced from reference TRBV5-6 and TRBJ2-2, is DAGVTQSPTHLIKTRGQQVTLRCSPKSGHDTVSWYQQALGQGPQFIFQYYEEEERQRGNFPDRFSGHQFPNYSSELNVNALLLGDSALYLCASSLEGGTVLSGELFFGEGSRLTVL.

For the CDR3, the DNA is TGTGCCAGCTCACACCGGGGACACCCTAATTGGGAGACCCAGTACTTC. This encodes CASSHRGHPNWETQYF. This rearrangement joins TRBV18 to TRBJ2-5; D is perhaps TRBD1 (6 bases). V was trimmed by 4 bases and J by 5 bases, leaving 20 bases between them. The germline V gene encodes CDR1 KGHSH and CDR2 LQKENI. There are 16 residues in the CDR3.

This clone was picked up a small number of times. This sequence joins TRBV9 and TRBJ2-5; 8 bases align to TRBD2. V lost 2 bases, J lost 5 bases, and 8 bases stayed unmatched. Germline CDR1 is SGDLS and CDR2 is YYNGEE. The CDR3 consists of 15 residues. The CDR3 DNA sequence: TGTGCCAGCAGCGTCTGGGCTAGCGGGCTGGAGACCCAGTACTTC. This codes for CASSVWASGLETQYF.

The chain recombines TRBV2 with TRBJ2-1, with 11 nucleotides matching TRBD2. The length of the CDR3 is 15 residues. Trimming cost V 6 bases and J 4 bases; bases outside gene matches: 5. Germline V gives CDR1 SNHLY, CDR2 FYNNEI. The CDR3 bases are TGTGCCAGCAGCAAGACTAGCGGGATGTACAATGAGCAGTTCTTC. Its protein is CASSKTSGMYNEQFF.

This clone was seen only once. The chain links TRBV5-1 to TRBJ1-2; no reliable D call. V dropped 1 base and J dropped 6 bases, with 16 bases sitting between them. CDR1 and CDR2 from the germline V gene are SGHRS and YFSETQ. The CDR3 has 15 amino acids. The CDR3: CASSLFAGAENGYTF. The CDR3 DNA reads TGCGCCAGCAGCTTGTTTGCGGGCGCGGAGAATGGCTACACCTTC.

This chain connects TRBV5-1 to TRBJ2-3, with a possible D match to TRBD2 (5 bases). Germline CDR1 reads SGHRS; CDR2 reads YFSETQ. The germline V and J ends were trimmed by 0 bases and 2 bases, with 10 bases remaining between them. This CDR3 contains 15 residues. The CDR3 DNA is TGCGCCAGCAGCTTGGGCCTGACTACCACAGATACGCAGTATTTT. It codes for CASSLGLTTTDTQYF.

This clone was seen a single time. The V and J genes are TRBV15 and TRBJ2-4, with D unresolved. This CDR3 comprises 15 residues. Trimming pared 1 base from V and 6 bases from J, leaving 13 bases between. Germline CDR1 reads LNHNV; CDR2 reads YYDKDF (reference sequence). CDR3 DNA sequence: TGTGCCACCAGCAGAGGGTCTCCGGCCTCAAACATTCAGTACTTC. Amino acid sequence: CATSRGSPASNIQYF.

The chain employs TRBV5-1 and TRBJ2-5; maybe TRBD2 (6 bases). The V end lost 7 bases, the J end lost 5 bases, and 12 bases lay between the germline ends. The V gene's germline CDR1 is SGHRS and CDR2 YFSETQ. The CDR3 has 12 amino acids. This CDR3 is CASVGEAETQYF. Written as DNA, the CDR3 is TGCGCCAGCGTGGGGGAGGCGGAGACCCAGTACTTC. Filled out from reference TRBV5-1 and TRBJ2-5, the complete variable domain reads KAGVTQTPRYLIKTRGQQVTLSCSPISGHRSVSWYQQTPGQGLQFLFEYFSETQRNKGNFPGRFSGRQFSNSRSEMNVSTLELGDSALYLCASVGEAETQYFGPGTRLLVL.

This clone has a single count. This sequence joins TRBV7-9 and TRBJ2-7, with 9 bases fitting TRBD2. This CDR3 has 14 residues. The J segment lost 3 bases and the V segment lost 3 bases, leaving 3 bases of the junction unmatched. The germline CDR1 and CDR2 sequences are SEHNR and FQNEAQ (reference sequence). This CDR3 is CASSLAGGGYEQYF. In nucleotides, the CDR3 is TGTGCCAGCAGCTTGGCGGGAGGGGGCTACGAGCAGTACTTC.

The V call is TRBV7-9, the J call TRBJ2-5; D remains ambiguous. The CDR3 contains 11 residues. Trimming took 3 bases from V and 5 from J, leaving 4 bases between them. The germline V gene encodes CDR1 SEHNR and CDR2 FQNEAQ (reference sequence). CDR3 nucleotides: TGTGCCAGCAGCTTCGATGAGACCCAGTACTTC. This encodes CASSFDETQYF.

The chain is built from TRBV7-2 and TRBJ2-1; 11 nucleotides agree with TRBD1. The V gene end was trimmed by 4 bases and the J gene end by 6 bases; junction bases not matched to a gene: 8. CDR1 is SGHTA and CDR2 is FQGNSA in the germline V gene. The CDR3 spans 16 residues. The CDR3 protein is CASSSRPGQGGNEQFF. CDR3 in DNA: TGTGCCAGCAGCTCTCGTCCGGGACAGGGGGGCAATGAGCAGTTCTTC.

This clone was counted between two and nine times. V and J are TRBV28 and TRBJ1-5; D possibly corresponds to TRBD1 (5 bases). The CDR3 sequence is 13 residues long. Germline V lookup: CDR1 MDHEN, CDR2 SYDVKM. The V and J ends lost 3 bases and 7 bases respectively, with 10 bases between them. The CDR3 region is CASSLRGGQPQHF. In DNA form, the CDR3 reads TGTGCCAGCAGTTTGAGGGGCGGGCAGCCCCAGCATTTT.

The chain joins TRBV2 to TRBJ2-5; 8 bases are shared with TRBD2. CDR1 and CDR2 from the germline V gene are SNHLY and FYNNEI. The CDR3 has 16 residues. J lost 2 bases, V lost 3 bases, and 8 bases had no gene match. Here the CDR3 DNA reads TGTGCCAGCAGTGATGGGGTCGGGAGGGGGCAAGAGACCCAGTACTTC. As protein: CASSDGVGRGQETQYF.